This TCR beta chain was found in a study of blood T cell repertoires in COVID-19. This clone has just one count. Between the trimmed V and J ends, which lost 8 bases and 2 bases, there was a span of 16 bases. Germline values: CDR1 LNHDA, CDR2 SQIVND (reference sequence). The CDR3 length is 15 residues. Original handling: Estimation of nucleated cell counts relied on the amplification of reference gene primers. Here immunoSEQ multiplex PCR was the method, and the copy in TCRdb shows in-frame clones only, minus some. V, J and clone size were drawn from that table, and D and trimming were deduced from the DNA. Among about 230,000 clones, 86% were seen once, and the ten largest hold 9.5% to 13%.

This receptor was obtained from a man aged 50-60 years with COVID-19, enrolled during active disease. The sample consisted of peripheral blood. The chain is built from TRBV19 and TRBJ1-3; D perhaps matches TRBD1 (5 bases). As DNA, the CDR3 is TGTGCCAGTTCCAGGGCTCGTACTCCTGGAAACACCATATATTTT. Translated: CASSRARTPGNTIYF.